Given below is one T cell receptor (beta chain) in context. It has no known antigen specificity. Qualities for individual bases were not recorded, and no much larger clone is one base off. The iRepertoire nested amplicon-rescue multiplex PCR (arm-PCR) platform was used to amplify TCR alpha and beta CDR3 regions from RNA. One-step reverse transcription and amplification used roughly 100-450 ng of tissue mRNA or PBMC total RNA as input. After bead purification, a secondary multiplex PCR added Illumina adapters, and libraries were gel-purified between 200 and 400 bp. Libraries carried internal 6-nucleotide barcodes used for demultiplexing. Sequencing of libraries was performed on an Illumina MiSeq with 2x220 or 2x250 nucleotide paired-end reads. On the study's bioinformatics: Paired reads were merged using FLASH 1.2.11 and were aligned to the GRCh37 human genome using BWA-MEM, after which TRA and TRB reads were extracted. For V and J assignment, an IMGT-derived reference of cassette sequences and CDR3 motifs that included pseudogenes was used. Reads were translated in three frames, and productive CDR3s were defined by a C…FGXG motif without stop codons. A clonotype was defined as a unique combination of a V-J cassette pair and a CDR3 amino acid sequence. Filtering of reads was based on Hamming distance, with the threshold set by the sequence error rate of each sample in mapped regions. TCRdb redid the processing of the public reads, applying fastp at Q25 and MiXCR, and retained in-frame beta chains. Each record represents a unique CDR3 protein, reported with the most common genes and DNA among its rows. TCRdb, not the original authors, processed these V and J calls. Across this sample there are around 43,000 distinct CDR3 sequences, with under 25% seen only once. The top ten clonotypes cover 6% to 7% of the sample.

V and J are truncated by 7 bases and 5 bases respectively, leaving an intervening sequence of 23 bases. The germline V gene specifies SQVTM as CDR1 and ANQGSEA as CDR2. Its CDR3 holds 15 amino acids, cysteine through phenylalanine. The read is trimmed to its CDR3 DNA, 45 bases read in frame from base 1. The sample is drawn from a study of glioma-infiltrating T cells listed by TCRdb under 2016. Regarding the complete study: TCR alpha- and beta-chain repertoires were sequenced from glioma tissue, non-neoplastic brain tissue and matched peripheral blood mononuclear cells. To gauge divergence between tissue and blood T-cell populations, every tissue-infiltrating repertoire was compared against the peripheral blood repertoire from the same patient. Three low-grade glioma patients, fewer than 10 primary glioblastoma patients and three non-glioma patients contributing non-neoplastic brain tissue were included in the paired cohort. The investigation overall reported the following: Tissue and blood shared very few CDR3 sequences, a result attributed to high CDR3 diversity and limited sampling. In non-neoplastic patients, VJ-independent divergence between tissue and blood fell below expectation, whereas in all gliomas, and especially in low-grade gliomas, the divergence rose above expectation. Group comparisons were based on small numbers of patients: three non-neoplastic, three low-grade glioma and about 8 glioblastoma patients.

The sequence came from a human donor with low-grade glioma or glioblastoma, undergoing nonglioma brain surgery, or in good health (not recorded which). Material: glioma tissue, nonneoplastic brain tissue, or PBMCs (not recorded which). The V gene is TRBV29-1 and the J gene is TRBJ1-1, and the D gene may be TRBD1, 5 bases matching. Read as DNA, the sequence is TGCAGCGGTTCAAGGGGAGTGACAGTCAATACTGAAGCTTTCTTT. Its translation reads: CSGSRGVTVNTEAFF. With the portions outside the CDR3 filled from the reference TRBV29-1 and TRBJ1-1 genes, the complete variable region becomes SAVISQKPSRDICQRGTSLTIQCQVDSQVTMMFWYRQQPGQSLTLIATANQGSEATYESGFVIDKFPISRPNLTFSTLTVSNMSPEDSSIYLCSGSRGVTVNTEAFFGQGTRLTVV.